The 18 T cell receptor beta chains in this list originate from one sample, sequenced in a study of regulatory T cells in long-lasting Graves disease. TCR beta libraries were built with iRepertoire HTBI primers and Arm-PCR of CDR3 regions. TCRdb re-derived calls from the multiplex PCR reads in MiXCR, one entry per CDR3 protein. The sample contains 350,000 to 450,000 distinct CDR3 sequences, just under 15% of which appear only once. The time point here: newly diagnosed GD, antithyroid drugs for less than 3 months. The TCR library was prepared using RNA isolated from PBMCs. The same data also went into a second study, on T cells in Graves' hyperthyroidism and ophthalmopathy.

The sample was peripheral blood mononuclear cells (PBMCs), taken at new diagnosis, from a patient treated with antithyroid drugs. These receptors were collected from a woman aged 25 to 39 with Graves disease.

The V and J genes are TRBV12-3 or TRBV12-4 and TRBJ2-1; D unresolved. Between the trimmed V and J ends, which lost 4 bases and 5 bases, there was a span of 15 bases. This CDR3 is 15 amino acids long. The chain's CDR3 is CASSSPNPRDNEQFF. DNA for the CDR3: TGTGCCAGCAGTTCCCCTAATCCCAGAGACAATGAGCAGTTCTTC.

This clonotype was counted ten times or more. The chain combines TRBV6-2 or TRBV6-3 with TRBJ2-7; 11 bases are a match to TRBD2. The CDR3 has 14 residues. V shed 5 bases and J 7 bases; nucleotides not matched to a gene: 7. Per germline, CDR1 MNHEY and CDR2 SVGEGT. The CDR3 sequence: CASSPGTSGREQYF. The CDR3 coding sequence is TGTGCCAGCAGTCCCGGGACTAGCGGACGGGAGCAGTACTTC.

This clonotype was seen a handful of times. This CDR3 is CATSKGPSSSGANVLTF. The CDR3 bases are TGTGCCACCAGCAAGGGGCCCTCCTCCTCTGGGGCCAACGTCCTGACTTTC. V usage is TRBV24-1 and J usage is TRBJ2-6; a possible D gene is TRBD1 (5 bases). The CDR3 is 17 amino acids. Germline CDR1 and CDR2: KGHDR and SFDVKD. The V gene lost 7 bases and the J gene lost 0 bases, with 15 bases spanning the gap.

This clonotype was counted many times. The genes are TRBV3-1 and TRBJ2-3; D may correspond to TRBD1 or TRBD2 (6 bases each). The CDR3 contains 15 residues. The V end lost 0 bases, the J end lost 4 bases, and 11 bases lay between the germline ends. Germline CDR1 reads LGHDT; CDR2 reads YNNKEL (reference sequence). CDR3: CASSQDPRGADTQYF. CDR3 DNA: TGTGCCAGCAGCCAAGACCCGAGGGGGGCAGATACGCAGTATTTT.

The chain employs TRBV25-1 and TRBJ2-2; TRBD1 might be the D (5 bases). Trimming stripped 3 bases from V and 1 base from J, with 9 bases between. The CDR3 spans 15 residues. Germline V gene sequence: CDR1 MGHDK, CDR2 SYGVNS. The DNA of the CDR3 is TGTGCCAGCAGTGACATCAGGGAGAACACCGGGGAGCTGTTTTTT. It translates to CASSDIRENTGELFF.

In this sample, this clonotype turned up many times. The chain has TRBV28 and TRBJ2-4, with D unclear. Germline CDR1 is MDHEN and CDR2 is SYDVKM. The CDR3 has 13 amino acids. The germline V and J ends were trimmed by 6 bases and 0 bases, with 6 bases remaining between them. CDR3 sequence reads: CASSTLAKNIQYF. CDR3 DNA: TGTGCCAGCAGCACACTAGCCAAAAACATTCAGTACTTC.

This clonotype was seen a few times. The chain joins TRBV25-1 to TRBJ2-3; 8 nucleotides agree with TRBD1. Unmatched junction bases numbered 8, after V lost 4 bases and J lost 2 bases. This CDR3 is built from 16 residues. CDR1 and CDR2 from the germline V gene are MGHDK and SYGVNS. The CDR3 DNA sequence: TGTGCCAGCAGTGGCCGGGACAGGATTGCCACAGATACGCAGTATTTT. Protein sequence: CASSGRDRIATDTQYF.

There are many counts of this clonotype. CDR3 loop: CASSLFFETGSSGTEAFF. CDR3 DNA sequence: TGTGCCAGCAGCTTGTTTTTTGAGACAGGATCATCGGGCACTGAAGCTTTCTTT. This chain links TRBV7-9 with TRBJ1-1; D is possibly TRBD1 (6 bases). V was clipped by 3 bases and J by 4 bases, with 24 bases between them. Germline values: CDR1 SEHNR, CDR2 FQNEAQ (reference sequence). The CDR3 has 18 residues.

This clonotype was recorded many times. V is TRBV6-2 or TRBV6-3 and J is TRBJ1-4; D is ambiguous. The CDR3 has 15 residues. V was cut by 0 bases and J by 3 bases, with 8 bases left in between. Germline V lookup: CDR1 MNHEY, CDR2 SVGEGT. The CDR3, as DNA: TGTGCCAGCAGTTACTCAGGAGCGTCTAATGAAAAACTGTTTTTT. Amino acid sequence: CASSYSGASNEKLFF.

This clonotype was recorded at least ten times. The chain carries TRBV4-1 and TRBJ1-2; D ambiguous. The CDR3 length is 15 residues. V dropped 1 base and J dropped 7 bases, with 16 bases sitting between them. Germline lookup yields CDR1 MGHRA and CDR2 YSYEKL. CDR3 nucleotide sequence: TGCGCCAGCAGCCAAGTTGAGGCACGGGAGGCTGGCTACACCTTC. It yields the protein CASSQVEAREAGYTF.

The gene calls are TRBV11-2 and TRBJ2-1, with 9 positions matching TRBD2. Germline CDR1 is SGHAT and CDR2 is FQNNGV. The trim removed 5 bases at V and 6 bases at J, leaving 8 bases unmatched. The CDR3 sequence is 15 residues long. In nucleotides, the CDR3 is TGTGCCAGCAGCCGCTACGGGACTAGCCCCAATGAGCAGTTCTTC. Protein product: CASSRYGTSPNEQFF.

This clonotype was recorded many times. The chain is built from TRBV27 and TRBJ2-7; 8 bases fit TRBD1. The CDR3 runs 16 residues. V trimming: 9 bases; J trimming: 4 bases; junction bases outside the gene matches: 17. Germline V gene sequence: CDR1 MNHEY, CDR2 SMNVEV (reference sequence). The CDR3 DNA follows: TGTGCCAGGGGCCTTGGACGCGGGACAGGAGAATACGAGCAGTACTTC. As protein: CARGLGRGTGEYEQYF.

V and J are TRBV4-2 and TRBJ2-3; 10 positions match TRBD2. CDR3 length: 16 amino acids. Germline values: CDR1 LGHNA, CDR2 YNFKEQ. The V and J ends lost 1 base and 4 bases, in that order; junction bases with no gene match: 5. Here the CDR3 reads CASSQAVAGGSDTQYF. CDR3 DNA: TGTGCCAGCAGCCAAGCGGTAGCGGGAGGTTCAGATACGCAGTATTTT.

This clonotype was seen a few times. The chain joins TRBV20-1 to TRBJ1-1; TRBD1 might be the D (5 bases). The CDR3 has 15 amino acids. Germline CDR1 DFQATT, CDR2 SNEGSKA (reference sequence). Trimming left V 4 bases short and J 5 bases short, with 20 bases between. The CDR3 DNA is TGCAGTGCTATACCGCGGCTCGCGGGGGTTACTGAAGCTTTCTTT. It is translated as CSAIPRLAGVTEAFF.

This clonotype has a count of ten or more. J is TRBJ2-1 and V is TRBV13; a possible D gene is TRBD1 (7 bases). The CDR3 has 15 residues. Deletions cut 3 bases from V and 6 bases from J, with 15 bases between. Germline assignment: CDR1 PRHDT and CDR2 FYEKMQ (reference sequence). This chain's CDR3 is CASSFRQGGTNEQFF. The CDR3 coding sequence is TGTGCCAGCAGCTTTCGCCAGGGGGGTACCAATGAGCAGTTCTTC.

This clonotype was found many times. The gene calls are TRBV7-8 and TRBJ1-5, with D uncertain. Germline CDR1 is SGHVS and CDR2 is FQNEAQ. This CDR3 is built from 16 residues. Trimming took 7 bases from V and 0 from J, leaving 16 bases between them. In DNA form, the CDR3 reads TGTGCCAGCACCAATATCTACGATGATAGCAATCAGCCCCAGCATTTT. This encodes CASTNIYDDSNQPQHF.

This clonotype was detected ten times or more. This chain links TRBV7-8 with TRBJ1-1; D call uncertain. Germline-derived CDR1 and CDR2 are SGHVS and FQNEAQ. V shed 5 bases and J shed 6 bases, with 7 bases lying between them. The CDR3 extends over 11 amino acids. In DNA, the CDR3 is TGTGCCAGCAGCCCGGCCCCTGAAGCTTTCTTT. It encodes CASSPAPEAFF.

CDR3 region: CATFRGSGGYEQYF. The CDR3 DNA reads as TGTGCCACCTTCCGGGGGTCAGGGGGCTACGAGCAGTACTTC. The chain joins TRBV24-1 to TRBJ2-7, with D possibly matching TRBD1 (7 bases). Germline CDR1 KGHDR, CDR2 SFDVKD. The CDR3 spans 14 residues. Trimming stripped 9 bases from V and 3 bases from J, with 17 bases between.